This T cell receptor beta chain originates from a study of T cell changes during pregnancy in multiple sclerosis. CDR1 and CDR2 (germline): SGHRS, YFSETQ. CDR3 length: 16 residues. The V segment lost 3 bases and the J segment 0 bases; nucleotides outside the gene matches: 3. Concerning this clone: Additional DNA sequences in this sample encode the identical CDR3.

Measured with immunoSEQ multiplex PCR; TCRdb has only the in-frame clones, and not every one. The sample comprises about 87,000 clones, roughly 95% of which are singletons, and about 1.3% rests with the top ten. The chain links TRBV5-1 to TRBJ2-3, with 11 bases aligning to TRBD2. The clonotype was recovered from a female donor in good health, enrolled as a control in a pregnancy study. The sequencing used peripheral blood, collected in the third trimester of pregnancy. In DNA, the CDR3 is TGCGCCAGCAGCTCCGGACTAGCGGGTAGCACAGATACGCAGTATTTT. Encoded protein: CASSSGLAGSTDTQYF.